This T cell receptor (beta chain) was sequenced for a study of identical twins. Study results and limitations: Models underpredicted monozygotic twin sharing of out-of-frame TCR alpha. Less excess twin sharing appeared in beta out-of-frame sequences.

The sample holds a few counts of this clonotype. As yet, its antigen is unknown. Addition of a universal primer site occurred through template switching, and cDNA carried unique molecular identifiers. Via MiXCR, TCRdb re-called the 5' RACE reads, giving one row per CDR3 protein. The profile covers about 340,000 distinct CDR3 sequences, with roughly an eighth appearing a single time and 6% to 9% taken by the ten largest. V was shortened by 2 bases and J by 6 bases, with 8 bases between the two germline ends. Germline V lookup: CDR1 MNHEY, CDR2 SMNVEV (reference sequence). The CDR3 extends over 13 amino acids. The sample was also linked to a second study, of yellow fever vaccine responses in identical twins.

What was sequenced was CD8+ T cells sorted from blood. The V call is TRBV27, the J call TRBJ2-1; unclear D gene. The TCR was taken from a woman aged 18-29 years in good health. The DNA for the CDR3 is TGTGCCAGCAGTTTACCGGATACCAATGAGCAGTTCTTC. As protein: CASSLPDTNEQFF.